A single sample is the source of the 2 T cell receptor beta chains below, sequenced in a study of cytomegalovirus exposure and HLA in healthy donors. With 60 Vbeta and 13 Jbeta primers, the PCR was carried out. Some clones are missing from TCRdb's copy, which holds only in-frame ones; the method was immunoSEQ multiplex PCR. This sample has 150,000 to 200,000 clones, with approximately 80% found just once. Source material: PBMCs. These receptors were taken from a woman aged 18-35 years in good health and CMV-seronegative.

Only one count was recorded for this clone. The rearrangement links TRBV19 to TRBJ1-2, with D possibly being TRBD1 (5 bases). The CDR3 runs to 15 residues. The germline CDR1 and CDR2 sequences are LNHDA and SQIVND (reference sequence). With 5 bases removed from V and 5 bases from J, the gap between germline ends came to 18 bases. CDR3 DNA sequence: TGTGCCAGTAGTGGTCGGGTGCAGGGTTGGTATGGCTACACCTTC. Translation: CASSGRVQGWYGYTF.

This rearrangement joins TRBV2 to TRBJ2-7, with 10 positions matching TRBD1. The CDR3 loop spans 15 amino acids. The J segment lost 4 bases and the V segment lost 6 bases, leaving 9 bases of the junction unmatched. The germline gives CDR1 SNHLY, CDR2 FYNNEI. DNA for the CDR3: TGTGCCAGCAGACCCGCGGCGGGACAGGGGTACGAGCAGTACTTC. It is translated as CASRPAAGQGYEQYF.